These T cell receptor beta chains were read from a single sample in a study of cytotoxic CD8 clonotypes in ibrutinib-treated CLL. The protocol was immunoSEQ multiplex PCR, while the TCRdb copy is restricted to in-frame clones and leaves out a portion. The sample consists of more than 15,000 clones, approximately 61% of them appearing once. This sample comprised PBMCs, obtained after 12 months of ibrutinib treatment. The receptors derive from a human donor with chronic lymphocytic leukemia. Both conserved end residues are part of each CDR3. D genes are given only for firm matches. Some rows have no size entry. The others give once, few or many, or a class for an expanded clone.

few,TRBJ1-4,-,TRBV6-1,TGTGCCAGCGGACAGCCCAATGAAAAACTGTTTTTT,CASGQPNEKLFF
few,TRBJ2-3,TRBD2,TRBV2,TGTGCCAGAACCCAGCGGGAGGGCCGTAGCACAGATACGCAGTATTTT,CARTQREGRSTDTQYF
-,TRBJ2-1,-,TRBV11-3,TGTGCCAGCAGCTTAGGGATGCAGGGCAATGAGCAGTTCTTC,CASSLGMQGNEQFF
few,TRBJ2-2,-,TRBV29-1,TGCAGCGTAGGGTCTGCGTCCTTCACCGGGGAGCTGTTTTTT,CSVGSASFTGELFF
medium-sized,TRBJ2-3,TRBD2,TRBV4-2,TGTGCCAGCAGCCTTTGGGCGGGAGTCGGCACAGATACGCAGTATTTT,CASSLWAGVGTDTQYF
-,TRBJ2-2,-,TRBV19,TGTGCCAGTACGGACCAAGCGAACACCGGGGAGCTGTTTTTT,CASTDQANTGELFF
-,TRBJ1-3,-,TRBV5-4,TGTGCCAGCAGCCTCGACAGCTTCTCTGGAAACACCATATATTTT,CASSLDSFSGNTIYF
-,TRBJ2-1,TRBD2,TRBV7-9,TGTGCCAGCAGCCTCCCCCAGTTCGCGGGGGACTACAATGAGCAGTTCTTC,CASSLPQFAGDYNEQFF
-,TRBJ1-4,-,TRBV2,TGTGCCAGCAGTGCGGATTCTGAAAAACTGTTTTTT,CASSADSEKLFF
-,TRBJ2-1,-,TRBV7-8,TGTGCCAGCAGCTTACCTAGCTCCTACAATGAGCAGTTCTTC,CASSLPSSYNEQFF
-,TRBJ2-7,TRBD2,TRBV5-1,TGCGCCAGCAGCTCGGGACTATTCTCCCTAACATACGAGCAGTACTTC,CASSSGLFSLTYEQYF
once,TRBJ2-1,-,TRBV6-4,TGTGCCAGCAGTCTTGGTCCGTACTTGAGCTCCTACAATGAGCAGTTCTTC,CASSLGPYLSSYNEQFF
once,TRBJ2-1,TRBD2,TRBV5-8,TGTGCCAGCAGCTTGGTACTAGCGGGAGGGCCGGGCAATGAGCAGTTCTTC,CASSLVLAGGPGNEQFF
-,TRBJ1-1,TRBD1,TRBV18,TGTGCCACCGTCGGGACAGGCACCACTGAAGCTTTCTTT,CATVGTGTTEAFF
-,TRBJ2-5,TRBD1,TRBV6-5,TGTGCCAGCAGTTACTCGCCAGGGGGCGCAGAGACCCAGTACTTC,CASSYSPGGAETQYF
-,TRBJ2-7,-,TRBV7-8,TGTGCCAGCACCCCAGCGTGGGGCGGGGGGACAGGGGAGCAGTACTTC,CASTPAWGGGTGEQYF
-,TRBJ1-1,-,TRBV28,TGTGCCAGCAGTTGGGGGCTACGGGACACTGAAGCTTTCTTT,CASSWGLRDTEAFF
-,TRBJ1-2,TRBD1,TRBV28,TGTGCCAGCAGCAGGCAGGGGGCGATCTATGGCTACACCTTC,CASSRQGAIYGYTF
-,TRBJ2-1,TRBD2,TRBV5-1,TGCGCCAGCAGCTTGGTGCTAGCGGGAAGGGTTGAGCAGTTCTTC,CASSLVLAGRVEQFF
-,TRBJ2-3,-,TRBV9,TGTGCCAGCAGCCCCCAGAGCGGGAGCACAGATACGCAGTATTTT,CASSPQSGSTDTQYF
-,TRBJ1-3,-,TRBV7-8,TGTGCCAGCAGCTTAGAAGCCCCGGCTGGAAACACCATATATTTT,CASSLEAPAGNTIYF
-,TRBJ2-6,TRBD1,TRBV28,TGTGCCAGCAGTCAGACAGGGCTGGGCTCTGGGGCCAACGTCCTGACTTTC,CASSQTGLGSGANVLTF
-,TRBJ2-7,-,TRBV28,TGTGCCAGCAGTTTAACAGGTGGGGAGCAGTACTTC,CASSLTGGEQYF
-,TRBJ2-3,-,TRBV20-1,TGCAGTGCGCCACTTCAAGATACGCAGTATTTT,CSAPLQDTQYF
-,TRBJ1-4,-,TRBV9,TGTGCCAGCAGCGTAGGGGGGACCCCGGCAGAAAAACTGTTTTTT,CASSVGGTPAEKLFF
-,TRBJ1-5,TRBD1,TRBV10-2,TGCGCCAGCAGGACAGGGGGCCGAGACAATCAGCCCCAGCATTTT,CASRTGGRDNQPQHF
few,TRBJ1-1,TRBD1,TRBV29-1,TGCAGCGTTACCAGGGGGCGGAATGAAGCTTTCTTT,CSVTRGRNEAFF
few,TRBJ2-5,TRBD2,TRBV5-1,TGCGCCAGCAGGGACGGACTAGCGGGAGGGCCAGAGACCCAGTACTTC,CASRDGLAGGPETQYF
-,TRBJ2-7,-,TRBV7-9,TGTGCCAGCAGCCCCACGGGTGGAGCCTACGAGCAGTACTTC,CASSPTGGAYEQYF
-,TRBJ2-1,-,TRBV2,TGTGCCAGCAGTGTCGGGCCCTCTGATGAGCAGTTCTTC,CASSVGPSDEQFF
-,TRBJ2-5,-,TRBV30,TGTGCCTGGAGGGGTTCCCCTGTCGGGGAGACCCAGTACTTC,CAWRGSPVGETQYF
-,TRBJ2-4,-,TRBV10-3,TGTGCCATCAGTGAGTCAGGTGGAAAAAACATTCAGTACTTC,CAISESGGKNIQYF
-,TRBJ1-1,-,TRBV6-5,TGTGCCAGCAGTACAGGGCTGAACACTGAAGCTTTCTTT,CASSTGLNTEAFF
-,TRBJ2-7,-,TRBV6-5,TGTGCCAGCAGGTCCCCGGGACTGGAGACCTACGAGCAGTACTTC,CASRSPGLETYEQYF
once,TRBJ2-5,-,TRBV7-9,TGTGCCAGCAGCGGATGGGGAACCGGAGAGACCCAGTACTTC,CASSGWGTGETQYF
once,TRBJ2-1,TRBD2,TRBV6-6,TGTGCCAGCATCTTGGGGACTAGCGACTACAATGAGCAGTTCTTC,CASILGTSDYNEQFF
-,TRBJ2-5,TRBD2,TRBV27,TGTGCCAGCAGTTTATTCGGACTAGCGGGAAGGTCCGAGACCCAGTACTTC,CASSLFGLAGRSETQYF
-,TRBJ2-3,TRBD2,TRBV7-9,TGTGCCAGCAGCTTCCAAGGCGGGGGATGGGACACAGATACGCAGTATTTT,CASSFQGGGWDTDTQYF
-,TRBJ2-7,TRBD2,TRBV18,TGTGCCAGCTCACCACCGGATAGCGGGAGGTACGAGCAGTACTTC,CASSPPDSGRYEQYF
-,TRBJ2-7,-,TRBV29-1,TGCAGCGCCCACGGGGGAGCCTGGGGGTACGAGCAGTACTTC,CSAHGGAWGYEQYF
-,TRBJ2-1,TRBD2,TRBV6-1,TGTGCCAGCACGCTAGCGGGAGGGAACAATGAGCAGTTCTTC,CASTLAGGNNEQFF
once,TRBJ2-7,-,TRBV19,TGTGCCAGTAGTATATTTGGAGGGGGCACCTACGAGCAGTACTTC,CASSIFGGGTYEQYF
-,TRBJ2-2,-,TRBV29-1,TGCAGCGTTGAAGATGGGGCCCATAAGTTGGACGGGGAGCTGTTTTTT,CSVEDGAHKLDGELFF
-,TRBJ2-6,TRBD1,TRBV6-1,TGTGCCAGCAGTCAAACAGGGGTCGGGGCCAACGTCCTGACTTTC,CASSQTGVGANVLTF
-,TRBJ2-5,-,TRBV5-1,TGCGCCAGCAGCCCCGCCGGGGCCGAGACCCAGTACTTC,CASSPAGAETQYF
-,TRBJ2-5,-,TRBV7-8,TGTGCCAGCAGCTCCCAGGGATCCCAAGAGACCCAGTACTTC,CASSSQGSQETQYF
few,TRBJ1-4,-,TRBV4-2,TGTGCCAGCAGCCACGGAGACAGCTCACGTGAAAAACTGTTTTTT,CASSHGDSSREKLFF
few,TRBJ1-2,-,TRBV18,TGTGCCAGCTCACCCGACAGCAACTATGGCTACACCTTC,CASSPDSNYGYTF
-,TRBJ2-5,-,TRBV4-1,TGCGCCAGCAGCCAAGGAACAGGGGAGGTTCGGGAAGAGACCCAGTACTTC,CASSQGTGEVREETQYF
-,TRBJ2-2,-,TRBV30,TGTGCCTGGAGTGGACAGCCACCCCTGGTCACCGGGGAGCTGTTTTTT,CAWSGQPPLVTGELFF
-,TRBJ2-3,-,TRBV11-1,TGTGCCAGCAGCCTAGCGACTAGCACAGATACGCAGTATTTT,CASSLATSTDTQYF
few,TRBJ2-6,-,TRBV25-1,TGTGCCAGCAGTGATACCCGGGCTGGGGCCAACGTCCTGACTTTC,CASSDTRAGANVLTF
-,TRBJ2-2,-,TRBV5-5,TGTGCCAGCAGCTTGGACCCTTTTGCCGGGGAGCTGTTTTTT,CASSLDPFAGELFF
-,TRBJ2-1,TRBD2,TRBV4-2,TGTGCCAGCAGCCAAGATGCGTCTAGCGGGAGGAATGAGCAGTTCTTC,CASSQDASSGRNEQFF